Sequencing of this T cell receptor (beta chain) was carried out in a study of OX40 agonist ivuxolimab in advanced cancers. Study results and limitations: Nonresponders included some who also had low normalized T-cell clonal expansion.

Notes on this clone: The antigen remains undetermined.

Clones were read by immunoSEQ multiplex PCR, and TCRdb kept only the in-frame ones, dropping some. The table lists around 97,000 clones, 70% to 85% of them singletons. This receptor was identified in an adult with an advanced solid tumor such as melanoma, head and neck, liver or kidney cancer. Sequencing was performed on CD4+ or CD8+ T cells sorted from blood, taken in a trial of the OX40 agonist ivuxolimab.

CDR3 sequence: CASTPTGVNTEAFF. The CDR3 DNA is TGTGCCAGCACCCCGACAGGGGTCAACACTGAAGCTTTCTTT. The V and J genes are TRBV6-4 and TRBJ1-1; TRBD1 aligns across 8 bases. Per germline, CDR1 MRHNA and CDR2 SNTAGT. CDR3 length: 14 amino acids. J lost 2 bases, V lost 7 bases, and 6 bases had no gene match.